Listed below are T cell receptor beta chains from one sample, sequenced in a study of blood T cell repertoires in COVID-19. Measured with immunoSEQ multiplex PCR; TCRdb has only the in-frame clones, and not every one. Here the sample spans fewer than 45,000 clones, over 70% being singletons. The sequencing input was peripheral blood. The origin of the receptors is a man older than 75 with active COVID-19. CDR3s include the opening cysteine and the closing phenylalanine or tryptophan. D genes are given only for firm matches. Clone size is given for some rows only: seen once, a few or many times, or a class if the clone is expanded.

TRBJ2-1 TRBV19 few - CASSISLAAGRGEQFF TGTGCCAGTAGTATCTCCTTGGCAGCGGGCCGGGGTGAGCAGTTCTTC
TRBJ2-7 TRBV28 - - CASSLTGYEQYF TGTGCCAGCAGTCTGACTGGGTACGAGCAGTACTTC
TRBJ1-4 TRBV28 - - CASSFTGYANEKLFF TGTGCCAGCAGTTTTACGGGTTATGCTAATGAAAAACTGTTTTTT
TRBJ2-5 TRBV5-4 - TRBD1 CASSLATGTRGQETQYF TGTGCCAGCAGCTTGGCCACAGGGACCAGGGGGCAAGAGACCCAGTACTTC
TRBJ2-2 TRBV19 - - CASRPGGKNTGELFF TGTGCCAGTAGACCAGGGGGGAAGAACACCGGGGAGCTGTTTTTT
TRBJ1-5 TRBV7-2 - - CASSLRGDQPQHF TGTGCCAGCAGCTTACGGGGGGACCAGCCCCAGCATTTT
TRBJ2-1 TRBV19 - - CASSNSGTGPYNEQFF TGTGCCAGTAGTAATAGCGGGACAGGGCCCTACAATGAGCAGTTCTTC
TRBJ2-1 TRBV7-9 - - CASRGEREVRYNEQFF TGTGCCAGCAGGGGGGAGAGGGAGGTTCGATACAATGAGCAGTTCTTC
TRBJ1-1 TRBV29-1 - TRBD1 CSVKIPTGAGAFF TGCAGCGTTAAAATTCCGACAGGGGCGGGAGCTTTCTTT
TRBJ2-7 TRBV3-1/TRBV3-2 - TRBD2 CASSLGLAGGISSYEQYF TGTGCCAGCAGCCTCGGACTAGCGGGAGGGATAAGCTCCTACGAGCAGTACTTC
TRBJ2-1 TRBV5-8 once - CASRGRSSYNEQFF TGTGCCAGCAGGGGGCGGAGCTCCTACAATGAGCAGTTCTTC
TRBJ2-7 TRBV25-1 - - CASNEEAGPYEQYF TGTGCCAGCAACGAAGAGGCGGGACCCTACGAGCAGTACTTC
TRBJ2-7 TRBV3-1/TRBV3-2 - - CASSPEPRRDVYEQYF TGTGCCAGCAGCCCAGAACCCAGGAGGGACGTCTACGAGCAGTACTTC
TRBJ1-6 TRBV4-1 once TRBD1 CASSQEILRQGAHNSPLHF TGCGCCAGCAGCCAAGAAATTCTGCGACAGGGGGCTCATAATTCACCCCTCCACTTT
TRBJ1-1 TRBV28 - TRBD1 CASRYRGRAPEAFF TGTGCCAGCAGATACAGGGGGCGCGCCCCTGAAGCTTTCTTT
TRBJ2-7 TRBV21-1 few - CASSKATGRGHEQYF TGTGCCAGCAGCAAAGCAACCGGGAGGGGACACGAGCAGTACTTC
TRBJ1-5 TRBV7-9 - - CASSQQDSNQPQHF TGTGCCAGCAGCCAACAGGATAGCAATCAGCCCCAGCATTTT
TRBJ2-7 TRBV10-3 - TRBD2 CATLQTSGSSYEQYF TGTGCCACCCTTCAAACTAGCGGGAGTTCCTACGAGCAGTACTTC
TRBJ2-2 TRBV1 - - CTSPRREYYTGELFF TGCACCAGCCCGCGGCGGGAGTACTACACCGGGGAGCTGTTTTTT
TRBJ2-6 TRBV24-1 - TRBD1 CATSVSTGTSGANVLTF TGTGCCACCAGTGTCTCGACAGGGACCTCTGGGGCCAACGTCCTGACTTTC
TRBJ2-2 TRBV19 - - CASSIGGSSGTGELFF TGTGCCAGTAGTATCGGAGGGAGTTCAGGCACCGGGGAGCTGTTTTTT
TRBJ2-7 TRBV24-1 - TRBD2 CATGAGGPYEQYF TGTGCCACCGGAGCGGGAGGGCCGTACGAGCAGTACTTC
TRBJ2-2 TRBV29-1 - TRBD2 CSVGGLAGVNTGELFF TGCAGCGTTGGGGGACTAGCGGGGGTGAACACCGGGGAGCTGTTTTTT
TRBJ2-2 TRBV19 - TRBD1 CASSLTGHTGELFF TGTGCCAGTAGTTTGACAGGGCACACCGGGGAGCTGTTTTTT
TRBJ2-3 TRBV28 once - CASSLNGGTDTQYF TGTGCCAGCAGTTTAAACGGAGGCACAGATACGCAGTATTTT
TRBJ2-3 TRBV5-1 - TRBD2 CASSPGVAGEGTQYF TGCGCCAGCAGCCCGGGAGTAGCGGGAGAGGGTACGCAGTATTTT
TRBJ2-2 TRBV28 - - CASTGGAEDTGELFF TGTGCCAGCACCGGCGGAGCCGAGGATACCGGGGAGCTGTTTTTT
TRBJ1-1 TRBV28 few TRBD1 CATKITGVNTEAFF TGTGCCACGAAGATTACAGGGGTGAACACTGAAGCTTTCTTT
TRBJ2-3 TRBV7-9 - TRBD2 CASSLGTSGIWDTQYF TGTGCCAGCAGCTTAGGGACTAGCGGGATTTGGGATACGCAGTATTTT
TRBJ2-5 TRBV5-4 - TRBD2 CASSSRAGGETQYF TGTGCCAGCAGCTCACGAGCGGGAGGGGAGACCCAGTACTTC
TRBJ1-2 TRBV6-2/TRBV6-3 - TRBD1 CASSYFPGQVDGYTF TGTGCCAGCAGTTACTTTCCGGGACAGGTGGATGGCTACACCTTC
TRBJ1-1 TRBV7-2 medium-sized TRBD1 CASSLGPGQGTKAFF TGTGCCAGCAGCTTGGGACCGGGACAGGGCACTAAAGCTTTCTTT
TRBJ1-1 TRBV19 - TRBD1 CASSPVGQGEAFF TGTGCCAGTAGTCCTGTCGGACAGGGCGAAGCTTTCTTT
TRBJ2-1 TRBV9 - TRBD2 CASSSPGLAYNEQFF TGTGCCAGCAGCTCCCCCGGACTAGCGTACAATGAGCAGTTCTTC
TRBJ2-1 TRBV2 once TRBD2 CASRDLLGLAGGPYNEQFF TGTGCCAGCAGAGATCTCCTCGGACTAGCGGGAGGGCCCTACAATGAGCAGTTCTTC
TRBJ2-7 TRBV25-1 - - CARSGGLIWGLLRGQYF TGTGCCCGGAGTGGGGGACTCATCTGGGGCCTCCTACGAGGGCAGTACTTC
TRBJ2-7 TRBV30 - - CAWSSTNRYEQYF TGTGCCTGGAGTTCTACCAATCGGTACGAGCAGTACTTC
TRBJ1-5 TRBV27 - - CASSSGIANQPQHF TGTGCCAGCAGTTCGGGGATTGCCAATCAGCCCCAGCATTTT
TRBJ2-1 TRBV11-3 - - CASSLTIGTYNEQFF TGTGCCAGCAGCTTAACGATCGGGACTTACAATGAGCAGTTCTTC
TRBJ2-7 TRBV5-1 - TRBD1 CASSLRQGTLEQYF TGCGCCAGCAGCTTACGACAGGGGACCCTCGAGCAGTACTTC
TRBJ2-7 TRBV19 - TRBD1 CASSTTGQGVHEQYF TGTGCCAGTAGCACAACCGGACAGGGGGTTCACGAGCAGTACTTC
TRBJ2-6 TRBV28 - TRBD1 CASSSGTGVSGANVLTF TGTGCCAGCAGTTCCGGGACAGGGGTTTCTGGGGCCAACGTCCTGACTTTC
TRBJ2-7 TRBV9 few TRBD1 CASSVAPGGKDEQYF TGTGCCAGCAGCGTAGCTCCAGGGGGCAAGGACGAGCAGTACTTC
TRBJ2-1 TRBV7-2 - TRBD1 CASSPIGDRAYNEQFF TGTGCCAGCAGCCCCATTGGGGACAGGGCATACAATGAGCAGTTCTTC
TRBJ2-7 TRBV6-5 once - CASTPRKGESYEQYF TGTGCCAGCACCCCGAGGAAGGGGGAATCCTACGAGCAGTACTTC
TRBJ2-3 TRBV18 - - CASSPLPGASTDTQYF TGTGCCAGCTCACCTTTACCTGGGGCTAGCACAGATACGCAGTATTTT
TRBJ1-1 TRBV6-5 - TRBD1 CASNVPGQWNTEAFF TGTGCCAGCAACGTTCCGGGACAGTGGAACACTGAAGCTTTCTTT
TRBJ1-5 TRBV28 few TRBD1 CASSLVARTGSNQPQHF TGTGCCAGCAGTTTAGTCGCCCGGACAGGGAGCAATCAGCCCCAGCATTTT
TRBJ1-1 TRBV28 - - CASRETARAFF TGTGCCAGCAGAGAGACAGCTCGAGCTTTCTTT
TRBJ2-1 TRBV27 few TRBD2 CASSVPGLAGSGGEQFF TGTGCCAGCAGTGTCCCGGGACTAGCGGGATCCGGGGGTGAGCAGTTCTTC
TRBJ2-3 TRBV5-5 - TRBD1 CASSYRGGTDTQYF TGTGCCAGCAGCTACAGGGGGGGCACAGATACGCAGTATTTT
TRBJ2-1 TRBV30 few - CGQGQTNEQFF TGTGGGCAGGGTCAAACCAATGAGCAGTTCTTC
TRBJ1-2 TRBV5-1 - TRBD1 CASSTGQDINYGYTF TGCGCCAGCAGCACTGGACAGGATATCAACTATGGCTACACCTTC
TRBJ1-1 TRBV19 - - CASSRGGEAFF TGTGCCAGTAGTAGGGGGGGTGAAGCTTTCTTT